This T cell receptor beta chain was found in a study of blood T cell repertoires in COVID-19. Study-level background: The United States, Italy and Spain were the sources of the acute and convalescent COVID-19 samples.

The table came from immunoSEQ multiplex PCR; TCRdb's copy has only in-frame clones and leaves some out. The sample has about 350,000 clones; around 87% are singletons. The CDR3 is made up of 15 amino acids. Germline loops: CDR1 SGHTA, CDR2 FQGNSA. J gave up 2 bases and V 3 bases, and 5 bases lay outside the gene matches. The sample was peripheral blood. The TCR sequence derives from a woman aged 45-60 years with COVID-19, enrolled during active disease. This chain joins TRBV7-2 and TRBJ2-3; 7 nucleotides line up with TRBD2. CDR3 sequence reads: CASSLESGATDTQYF. CDR3 in DNA: TGTGCCAGCAGCTTGGAAAGCGGGGCCACAGATACGCAGTATTTT. Based on the CDR3 plus reference TRBV7-2 and TRBJ2-3, the full variable domain is GAGVSQSPSNKVTEKGKDVELRCDPISGHTALYWYRQSLGQGLEFLIYFQGNSAPDKSGLPSDRFSAERTGGSVSTLTIQRTQQEDSAVYLCASSLESGATDTQYFGPGTRLTVL.